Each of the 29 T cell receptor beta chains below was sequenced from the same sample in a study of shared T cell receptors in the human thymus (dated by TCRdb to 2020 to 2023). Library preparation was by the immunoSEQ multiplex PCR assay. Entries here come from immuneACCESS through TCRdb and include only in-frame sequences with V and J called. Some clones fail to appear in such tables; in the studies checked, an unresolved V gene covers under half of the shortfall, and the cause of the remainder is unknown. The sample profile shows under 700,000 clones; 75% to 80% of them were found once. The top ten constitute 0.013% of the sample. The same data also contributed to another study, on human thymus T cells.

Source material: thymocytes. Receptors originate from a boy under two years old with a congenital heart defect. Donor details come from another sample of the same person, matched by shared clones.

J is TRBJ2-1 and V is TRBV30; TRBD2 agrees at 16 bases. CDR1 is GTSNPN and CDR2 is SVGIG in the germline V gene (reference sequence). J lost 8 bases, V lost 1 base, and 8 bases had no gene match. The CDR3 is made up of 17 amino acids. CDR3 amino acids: CAWSATSGTSGRDEQFF. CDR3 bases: TGTGCCTGGAGTGCCACCTCCGGGACTAGCGGGAGGGATGAGCAGTTCTTC.

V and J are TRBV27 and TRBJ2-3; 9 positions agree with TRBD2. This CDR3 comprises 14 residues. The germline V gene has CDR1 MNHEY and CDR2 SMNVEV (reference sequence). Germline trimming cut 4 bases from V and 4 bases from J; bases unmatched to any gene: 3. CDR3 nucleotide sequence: TGTGCCAGCAGTTCTCGACTAGCGGCAGATACGCAGTATTTT. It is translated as CASSSRLAADTQYF.

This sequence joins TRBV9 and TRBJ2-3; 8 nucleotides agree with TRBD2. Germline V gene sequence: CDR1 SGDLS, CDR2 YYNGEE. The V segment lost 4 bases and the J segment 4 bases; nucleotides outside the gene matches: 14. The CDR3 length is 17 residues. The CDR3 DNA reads TGTGCCAGCAGCTCCCGAGGGGGAGCGGGAGAGGCAGATACGCAGTATTTT. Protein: CASSSRGGAGEADTQYF.

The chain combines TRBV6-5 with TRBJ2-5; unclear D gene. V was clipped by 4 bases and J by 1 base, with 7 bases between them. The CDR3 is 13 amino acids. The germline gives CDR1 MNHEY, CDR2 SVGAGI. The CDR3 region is CASSSPSQETQYF. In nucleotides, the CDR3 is TGTGCCAGCAGTTCCCCTAGCCAAGAGACCCAGTACTTC.

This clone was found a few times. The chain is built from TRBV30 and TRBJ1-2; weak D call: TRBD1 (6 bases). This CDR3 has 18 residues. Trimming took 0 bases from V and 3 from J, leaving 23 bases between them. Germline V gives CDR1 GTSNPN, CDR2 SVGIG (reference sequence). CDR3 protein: CAWSVSRPRRDIDYGYTF. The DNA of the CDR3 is TGTGCCTGGAGTGTAAGCCGCCCCCGCCGGGACATCGACTATGGCTACACCTTC.

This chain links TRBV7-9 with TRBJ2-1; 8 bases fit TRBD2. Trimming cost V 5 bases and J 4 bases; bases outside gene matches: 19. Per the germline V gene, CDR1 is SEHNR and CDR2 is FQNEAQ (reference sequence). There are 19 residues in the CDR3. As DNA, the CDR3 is TGTGCCAGCAGCCCCAGCAACAGCAGGAGTAGCGGGGCTTACAATGAGCAGTTCTTC. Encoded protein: CASSPSNSRSSGAYNEQFF.

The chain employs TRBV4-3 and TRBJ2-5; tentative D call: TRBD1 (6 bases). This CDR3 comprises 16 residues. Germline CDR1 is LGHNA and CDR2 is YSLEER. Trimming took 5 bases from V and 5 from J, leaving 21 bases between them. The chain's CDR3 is CASSTTFGQPWETQYF. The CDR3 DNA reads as TGCGCCAGCAGCACGACTTTCGGACAGCCTTGGGAGACCCAGTACTTC.

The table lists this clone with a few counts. CDR3 sequence reads: CASTAPPGRGLNEQYF. CDR3 nucleotides: TGTGCCAGCACCGCCCCCCCCGGGAGGGGGCTTAACGAGCAGTACTTC. The chain joins TRBV2 to TRBJ2-7; D possibly corresponds to TRBD2 (8 bases). V was pared by 7 bases and J by 5 bases, with 24 bases between. The CDR3 covers 16 residues. The germline CDR1 and CDR2 sequences are SNHLY and FYNNEI.

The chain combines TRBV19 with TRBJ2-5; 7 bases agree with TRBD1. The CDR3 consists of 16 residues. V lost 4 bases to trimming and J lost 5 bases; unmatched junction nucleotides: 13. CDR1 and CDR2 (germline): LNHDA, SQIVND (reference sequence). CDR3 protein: CASSTTGTEPWETQYF. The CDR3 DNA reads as TGTGCCAGTAGTACCACCGGGACAGAGCCCTGGGAGACCCAGTACTTC.

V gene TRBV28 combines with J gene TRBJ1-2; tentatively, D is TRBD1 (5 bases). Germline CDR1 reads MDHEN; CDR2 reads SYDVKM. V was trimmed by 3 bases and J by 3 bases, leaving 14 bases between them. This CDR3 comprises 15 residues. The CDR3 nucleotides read TGTGCCAGCAGTTTGGGCCCCAGGGTAGACTATGGCTACACCTTC. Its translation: CASSLGPRVDYGYTF.

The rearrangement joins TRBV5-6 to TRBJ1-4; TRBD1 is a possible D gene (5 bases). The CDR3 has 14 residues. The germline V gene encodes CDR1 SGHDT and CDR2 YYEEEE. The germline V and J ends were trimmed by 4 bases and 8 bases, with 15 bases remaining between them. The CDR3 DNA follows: TGTGCCAGCAGCAAGAAGGCAGGGAGGGAAAAACTGTTTTTT. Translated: CASSKKAGREKLFF.

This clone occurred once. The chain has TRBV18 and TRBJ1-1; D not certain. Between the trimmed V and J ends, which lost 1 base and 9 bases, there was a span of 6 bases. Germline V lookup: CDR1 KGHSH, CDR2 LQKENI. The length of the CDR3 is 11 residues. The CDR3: CASSPRRKAFF. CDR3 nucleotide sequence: TGTGCCAGCTCACCACGGAGGAAAGCTTTCTTT.

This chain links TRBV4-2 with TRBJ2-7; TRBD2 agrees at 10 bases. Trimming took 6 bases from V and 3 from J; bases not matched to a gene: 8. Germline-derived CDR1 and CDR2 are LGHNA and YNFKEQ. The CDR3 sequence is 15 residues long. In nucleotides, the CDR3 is TGTGCCAGCAGGCTGGGACTAGCGAGAGTCTACGAGCAGTACTTC. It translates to CASRLGLARVYEQYF.

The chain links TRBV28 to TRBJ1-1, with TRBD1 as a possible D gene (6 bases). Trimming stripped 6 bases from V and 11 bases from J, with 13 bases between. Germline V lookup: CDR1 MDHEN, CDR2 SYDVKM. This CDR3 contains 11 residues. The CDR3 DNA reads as TGTGCCAGCAGAGGGCAGGGGAAGGCTTTCTTT. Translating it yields CASRGQGKAFF.

Written as DNA, the CDR3 is TGTGCCAGCTCACCACCGGGACAGAGGGCTTTCTTT. Encoded protein: CASSPPGQRAFF. The gene calls are TRBV18 and TRBJ1-1; TRBD1 matches at 7 bases. The CDR3 has 12 residues. V lost 0 bases, J lost 11 bases, and 3 bases stayed unmatched. CDR1 and CDR2 from the germline V gene are KGHSH and LQKENI.

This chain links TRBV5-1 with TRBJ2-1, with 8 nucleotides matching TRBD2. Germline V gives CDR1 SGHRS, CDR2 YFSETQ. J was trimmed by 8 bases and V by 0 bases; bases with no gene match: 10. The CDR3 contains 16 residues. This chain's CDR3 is CASSLAFTSGLDEQFF. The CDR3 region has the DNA TGCGCCAGCAGCTTGGCCTTTACTAGCGGTCTCGATGAGCAGTTCTTC. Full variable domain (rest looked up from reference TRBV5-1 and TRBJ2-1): KAGVTQTPRYLIKTRGQQVTLSCSPISGHRSVSWYQQTPGQGLQFLFEYFSETQRNKGNFPGRFSGRQFSNSRSEMNVSTLELGDSALYLCASSLAFTSGLDEQFFGPGTRLTVL.

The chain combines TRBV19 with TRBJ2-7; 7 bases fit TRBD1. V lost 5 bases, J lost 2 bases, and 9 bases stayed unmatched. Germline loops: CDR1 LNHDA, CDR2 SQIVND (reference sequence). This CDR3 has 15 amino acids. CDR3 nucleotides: TGTGCCAGTAGTCTCCTGGGGGACAGAACCTACGAGCAGTACTTC. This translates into CASSLLGDRTYEQYF.

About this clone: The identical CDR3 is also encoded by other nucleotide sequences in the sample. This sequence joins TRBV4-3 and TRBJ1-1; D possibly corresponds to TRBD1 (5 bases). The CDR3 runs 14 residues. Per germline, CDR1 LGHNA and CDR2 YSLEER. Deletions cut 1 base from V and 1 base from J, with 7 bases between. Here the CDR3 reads CASSQATGNTEAFF. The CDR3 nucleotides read TGCGCCAGCAGCCAAGCAACAGGGAACACTGAAGCTTTCTTT.

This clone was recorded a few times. The CDR3 loop is CASSNGPGTEAFF. CDR3 sequence (DNA): TGTGCCAGTAGTAACGGCCCAGGCACTGAAGCTTTCTTT. The chain couples TRBV19 to TRBJ1-1; unclear D gene. The CDR3 consists of 13 residues. V was shortened by 4 bases and J by 4 bases, with 10 bases between the two germline ends. Germline CDR1 and CDR2: LNHDA and SQIVND (reference sequence).

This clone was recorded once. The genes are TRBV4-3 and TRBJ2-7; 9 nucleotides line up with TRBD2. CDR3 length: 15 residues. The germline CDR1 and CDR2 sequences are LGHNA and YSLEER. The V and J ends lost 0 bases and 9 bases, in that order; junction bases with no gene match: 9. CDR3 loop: CASSQDGGRAGGQYF. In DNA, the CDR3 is TGCGCCAGCAGCCAAGACGGCGGGAGGGCCGGGGGGCAGTACTTC.

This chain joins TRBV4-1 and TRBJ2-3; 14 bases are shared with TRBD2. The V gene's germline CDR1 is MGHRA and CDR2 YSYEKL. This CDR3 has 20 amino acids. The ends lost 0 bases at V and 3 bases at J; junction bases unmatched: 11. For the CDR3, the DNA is TGCGCCAGCAGCCAAGATCCAAGACTAGCGGGAGGGCCAGTGACAGATACGCAGTATTTT. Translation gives CASSQDPRLAGGPVTDTQYF.

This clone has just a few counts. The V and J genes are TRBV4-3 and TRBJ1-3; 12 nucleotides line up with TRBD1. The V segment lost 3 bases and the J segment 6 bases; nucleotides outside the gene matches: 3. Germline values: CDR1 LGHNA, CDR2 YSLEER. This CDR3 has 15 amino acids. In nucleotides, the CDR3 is TGCGCCAGCAGCCAGGGACAGGGGGCGGAAAACACCATATATTTT. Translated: CASSQGQGAENTIYF.

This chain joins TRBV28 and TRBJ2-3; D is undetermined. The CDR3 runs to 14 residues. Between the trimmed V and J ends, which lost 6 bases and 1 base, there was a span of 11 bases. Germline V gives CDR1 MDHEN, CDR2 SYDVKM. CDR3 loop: CASRELACTDTQYF. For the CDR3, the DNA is TGTGCCAGCAGGGAGTTAGCCTGCACAGATACGCAGTATTTT.

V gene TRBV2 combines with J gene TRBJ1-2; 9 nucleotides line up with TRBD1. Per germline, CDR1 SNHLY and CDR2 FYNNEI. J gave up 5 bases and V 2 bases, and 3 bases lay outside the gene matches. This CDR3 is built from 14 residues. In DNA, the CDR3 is TGTGCCAGCAGTGAAAGGGGGACAGGGTATGGCTACACCTTC. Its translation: CASSERGTGYGYTF.

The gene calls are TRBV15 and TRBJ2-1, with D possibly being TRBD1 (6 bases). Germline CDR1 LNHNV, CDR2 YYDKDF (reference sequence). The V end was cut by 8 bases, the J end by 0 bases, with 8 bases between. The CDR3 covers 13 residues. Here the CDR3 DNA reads TGTGCCACCCAGGGACACTCCTACAATGAGCAGTTCTTC. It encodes CATQGHSYNEQFF.

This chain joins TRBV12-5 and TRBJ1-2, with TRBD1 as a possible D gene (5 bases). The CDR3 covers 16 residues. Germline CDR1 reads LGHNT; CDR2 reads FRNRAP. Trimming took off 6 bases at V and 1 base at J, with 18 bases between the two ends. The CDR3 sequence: CASGQLEGRSNYGYTF. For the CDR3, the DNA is TGTGCTAGTGGCCAATTGGAGGGACGGAGTAACTATGGCTACACCTTC. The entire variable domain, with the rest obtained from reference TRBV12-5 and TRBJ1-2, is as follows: DARVTQTPRHKVTEMGQEVTMRCQPILGHNTVFWYRQTMMQGLELLAYFRNRAPLDDSGMPKDRFSAEMPDATLATLKIQPSEPRDSAVYFCASGQLEGRSNYGYTFGSGTRLTVV.

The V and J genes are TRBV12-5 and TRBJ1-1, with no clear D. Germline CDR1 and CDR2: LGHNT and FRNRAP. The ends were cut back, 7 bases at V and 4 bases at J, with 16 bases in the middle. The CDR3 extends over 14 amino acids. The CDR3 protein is CASDFRRGGTEAFF. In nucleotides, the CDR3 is TGTGCTAGTGACTTCAGACGGGGTGGCACTGAAGCTTTCTTT.

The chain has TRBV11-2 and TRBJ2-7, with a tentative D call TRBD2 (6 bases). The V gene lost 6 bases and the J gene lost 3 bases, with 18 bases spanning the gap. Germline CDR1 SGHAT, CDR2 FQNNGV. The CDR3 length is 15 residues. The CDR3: CASRRRGSGLYEQYF. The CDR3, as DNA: TGTGCCAGCAGACGCCGGGGCTCGGGACTCTACGAGCAGTACTTC.

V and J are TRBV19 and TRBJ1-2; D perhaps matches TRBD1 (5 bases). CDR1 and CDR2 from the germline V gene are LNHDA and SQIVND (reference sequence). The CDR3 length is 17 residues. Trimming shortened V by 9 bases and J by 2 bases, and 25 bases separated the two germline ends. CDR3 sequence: CASKTVRPQQANYGYTF. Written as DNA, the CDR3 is TGTGCCAGCAAGACCGTGAGGCCCCAACAGGCCAACTATGGCTACACCTTC.